This T cell receptor beta chain was documented in a study of cytomegalovirus exposure and HLA in healthy donors. In the PCR, 60 Vbeta and 13 Jbeta primers were used. Assay used: immunoSEQ multiplex PCR; TCRdb lists only in-frame clones, some missing. The sample holds approximately 170,000 clones, around 85% seen once. V shed 4 bases and J 0 bases; nucleotides not matched to a gene: 9. The CDR3 runs to 17 residues. The germline gives CDR1 MNHNS, CDR2 SASEGT. The sequencing input was PBMCs. The TCR sequence derives from a boy aged 2 to 9 in good health and CMV-seronegative. The chain is built from TRBV6-1 and TRBJ2-3, with TRBD2 matching 8 bases. This CDR3 is CASSALAGGTSTDTQYF. The CDR3 bases are TGTGCCAGCAGTGCTCTCGCGGGGGGCACTAGCACAGATACGCAGTATTTT.